One sample yielded the 8 T cell receptor beta chains listed below, sequenced in a study of CD8+CD57+ T cells in acquired aplastic anemia. TCR beta VDJ combinations and CDR3 sequences were profiled from genomic DNA. A single record per CDR3 protein comes from TCRdb applying MiXCR to the reads. This table holds 190,000 or so distinct CDR3 sequences, around 63% found once. The sample was sorted CD4+, CD8+, or CD8+CD57+ T cells (not recorded which) from PBMCs. These receptors all come from a human donor in good health.

A few counts support this clonotype. The chain has TRBV29-1 and TRBJ2-5; 11 positions agree with TRBD1. With 4 bases clipped from V and 5 bases from J, the junction kept 6 bases outside the gene matches. The CDR3 is 14 amino acids. Germline loops: CDR1 SQVTM, CDR2 ANQGSEA. The CDR3 sequence: CSVARTGGAETQYF. CDR3 DNA: TGCAGCGTTGCCCGGACAGGGGGCGCTGAGACCCAGTACTTC.

The chain combines TRBV15 with TRBJ1-1, with 11 bases lining up with TRBD1. The CDR3 contains 20 residues. Germline CDR1 is LNHNV and CDR2 is YYDKDF (reference sequence). V trimming: 2 bases; J trimming: 1 base; junction bases outside the gene matches: 15. This CDR3 reads CATSRLNRGQGAWKNTEAFF. The CDR3 DNA reads as TGTGCCACCAGCAGACTCAACCGAGGACAGGGGGCATGGAAGAACACTGAAGCTTTCTTT.

The genes are TRBV20-1 and TRBJ1-1; 7 nucleotides line up with TRBD1. The V gene end was trimmed by 6 bases and the J gene end by 1 base; junction bases not matched to a gene: 8. This CDR3 has 14 amino acids. Germline V gives CDR1 DFQATT, CDR2 SNEGSKA (reference sequence). CDR3 DNA: TGCAGTGCAAGACCCGGGACAGCGAACACTGAAGCTTTCTTT. Its protein is CSARPGTANTEAFF.

This clonotype was seen many times. This chain links TRBV19 with TRBJ1-4; D ambiguous. The CDR3 contains 14 residues. Looked up from germline, CDR1 is LNHDA and CDR2 is SQIVND (reference sequence). Deletions cut 5 bases from V and 7 bases from J, with 14 bases between. The CDR3 bases are TGTGCCAGTAGTCGAGGGTTTTTCGGTGAAAAACTGTTTTTT. It yields the protein CASSRGFFGEKLFF.

This chain links TRBV7-2 with TRBJ2-3; the D is unclear. Germline CDR1 is SGHTA and CDR2 is FQGNSA. With 0 bases removed from V and 3 bases from J, the gap between germline ends came to 16 bases. The CDR3 sequence is 17 residues long. CDR3 bases: TGTGCCAGCAGCTTAGCCCGTGCCCCCCTCGGGACAGATACGCAGTATTTT. This codes for CASSLARAPLGTDTQYF.

The chain joins TRBV7-4 to TRBJ2-7; D uncertain. The V end lost 6 bases, the J end lost 3 bases, and 12 bases lay between the germline ends. The CDR3 extends over 13 amino acids. Germline-derived CDR1 and CDR2 are SGHVT and SQSDAQ. The CDR3 spells CASSIRGGYEQYF. CDR3 sequence (DNA): TGTGCCAGCAGTATCCGCGGTGGCTACGAGCAGTACTTC.

This clonotype was observed a handful of times. The V gene is TRBV7-9, the J gene TRBJ2-7; a weak D match, TRBD2 (6 bases). The germline V gene encodes CDR1 SEHNR and CDR2 FQNEAQ (reference sequence). The CDR3 runs to 13 residues. With 3 bases removed from V and 10 bases from J, the gap between germline ends came to 16 bases. DNA of the CDR3: TGTGCCAGCAGCTTTTTGGGGGGAGGACAACAGTACTTC. This translates into CASSFLGGGQQYF.

The chain uses TRBV12-3 or TRBV12-4 and TRBJ2-5; perhaps TRBD1 as D (6 bases). With 4 bases removed from V and 0 bases from J, the gap between germline ends came to 6 bases. This CDR3 has 13 residues. The CDR3, as DNA: TGTGCCAGCAGTTGGACAGACCAAGAGACCCAGTACTTC. The encoded protein is CASSWTDQETQYF.